The 3 T cell receptor beta chains reported below all come from one sample, sequenced in a study of Ad26.COV2.S vaccination and SARS-CoV-2 variants. Produced via immunoSEQ multiplex PCR; TCRdb's table is partial and in-frame only. The sample has about 440,000 clones; around 90% are singletons. Treatment specified: around 19 received Ad26.COV2.S at low or high dose, single or two shots; a few received placebo; per-sample allocation not given. The investigators took samples on day 63 after the first vaccine or placebo injection. Sequenced here: peripheral blood, sampled in a trial of Ad26.COV2.S vaccine versus placebo. These receptors were collected from a person aged 18 to 59 who received the Ad26.COV2.S COVID-19 vaccine or a placebo.

This chain joins TRBV12-3 or TRBV12-4 and TRBJ1-2; 8 nucleotides align to TRBD1. This CDR3 comprises 13 residues. The V gene end was trimmed by 6 bases and the J gene end by 4 bases; junction bases not matched to a gene: 4. CDR3 residues: CASRVTGGYGYTF. In DNA form, the CDR3 reads TGTGCCAGCAGGGTTACAGGGGGCTATGGCTACACCTTC.

This chain joins TRBV21-1 and TRBJ2-7; the table assigns TRBD2, which was not confirmed against the DNA. TRBV21-1 corresponds to a pseudogene. This CDR3 is 22 amino acids long. The CDR3: CASSNGPPGLAGPRGAPYEQYF. In DNA form, the CDR3 reads TGTGCCAGCAGCAATGGGCCCCCGGGACTAGCGGGACCCAGGGGCGCCCCCTACGAGCAGTACTTC.

CDR3 DNA sequence: TGTGCCAGCAGCCAAGTGGGACAGGGGGCTTACCAAGAGACCCAGTACTTC. Translating gives CASSQVGQGAYQETQYF. The chain joins TRBV4-2 to TRBJ2-5; 12 bases are a match to TRBD1. Germline assignment: CDR1 LGHNA and CDR2 YNFKEQ. The CDR3 loop spans 17 amino acids. With V trimmed by 1 base and J by 0 bases, 3 bases remained unmatched.